This T cell receptor beta chain was retrieved from a study of cytomegalovirus exposure and HLA in healthy donors. Study findings and constraints: Many donors carried some public TCRs, although rarity characterized most TCR sequences. According to the study, around 150 TCR beta chains were cytomegalovirus-associated. A missense variant in DCLRE1C was later tied to TCR beta V- and J-gene trimming.

The CDR3 is 15 residues long. Trimming left V 4 bases short and J 2 bases short, with 13 bases between. CDR1 is SGHKS and CDR2 is YYEKEE in the germline V gene (reference sequence). Note on this clone: Its antigen is unknown.

A multiplex PCR was run with 60 Vbeta primers and 13 Jbeta primers. The protocol was immunoSEQ multiplex PCR, while the TCRdb copy is restricted to in-frame clones and leaves out a portion. Among approximately 110,000 clones, roughly 73% were seen once, and the ten largest hold 4.5% to 5%. The TCR was taken from a man aged 55 to 70 in good health and CMV-seropositive. The specimen sequenced was PBMCs. This sequence joins TRBV5-5 and TRBJ2-1; TRBD2 might be the D (6 bases). The CDR3 DNA reads TGTGCCAGCAGCCCGGGACTCGATACCTACAATGAGCAGTTCTTC. Translated, it gives CASSPGLDTYNEQFF.